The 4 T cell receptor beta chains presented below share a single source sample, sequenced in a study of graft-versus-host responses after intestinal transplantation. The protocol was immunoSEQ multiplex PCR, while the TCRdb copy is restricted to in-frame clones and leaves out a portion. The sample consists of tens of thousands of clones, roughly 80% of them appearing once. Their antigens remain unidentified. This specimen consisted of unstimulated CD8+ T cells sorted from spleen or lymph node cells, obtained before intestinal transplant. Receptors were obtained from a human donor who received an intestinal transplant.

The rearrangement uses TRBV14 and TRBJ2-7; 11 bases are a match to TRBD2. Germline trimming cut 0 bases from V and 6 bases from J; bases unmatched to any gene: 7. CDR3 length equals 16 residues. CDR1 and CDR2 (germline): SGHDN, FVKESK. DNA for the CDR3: TGTGCCAGCAGCCAAGATGCACTAGCGGGAGTTATCGAGCAGTACTTC. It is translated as CASSQDALAGVIEQYF.

CDR3 sequence (DNA): TGTGCCAGCAGCTTAATTCCCGCGTCTCTAGCGGGAGTCGGTGGGACCCAGTACTTC. It is translated as CASSLIPASLAGVGGTQYF. This chain connects TRBV5-6 to TRBJ2-5, with 10 bases aligning to TRBD2. The length of the CDR3 is 19 residues. CDR1 is SGHDT, CDR2 YYEEEE, per germline. J gave up 7 bases and V 2 bases, and 20 bases lay outside the gene matches. The full variable domain, its missing parts supplied by reference TRBV5-6 and TRBJ2-5, is DAGVTQSPTHLIKTRGQQVTLRCSPKSGHDTVSWYQQALGQGPQFIFQYYEEEERQRGNFPDRFSGHQFPNYSSELNVNALLLGDSALYLCASSLIPASLAGVGGTQYFGPGTRLLVL.

This CDR3 is CASSYWQDTDTQYF. CDR3 DNA: TGTGCCAGCAGTTACTGGCAAGACACAGATACGCAGTATTTT. V gene TRBV6-6 combines with J gene TRBJ2-3; D is uncertain. Trimming shortened V by 1 base and J by 2 bases, and 7 bases separated the two germline ends. The germline CDR1 and CDR2 sequences are MNHNY and SVGAGI (reference sequence). CDR3 length: 14 amino acids.

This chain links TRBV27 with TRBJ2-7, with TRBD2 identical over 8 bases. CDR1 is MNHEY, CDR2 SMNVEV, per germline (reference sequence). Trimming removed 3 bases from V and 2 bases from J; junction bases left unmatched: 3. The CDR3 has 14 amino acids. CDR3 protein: CASSLTSAPYEQYF. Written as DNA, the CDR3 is TGTGCCAGCAGTTTGACTAGCGCCCCCTACGAGCAGTACTTC.